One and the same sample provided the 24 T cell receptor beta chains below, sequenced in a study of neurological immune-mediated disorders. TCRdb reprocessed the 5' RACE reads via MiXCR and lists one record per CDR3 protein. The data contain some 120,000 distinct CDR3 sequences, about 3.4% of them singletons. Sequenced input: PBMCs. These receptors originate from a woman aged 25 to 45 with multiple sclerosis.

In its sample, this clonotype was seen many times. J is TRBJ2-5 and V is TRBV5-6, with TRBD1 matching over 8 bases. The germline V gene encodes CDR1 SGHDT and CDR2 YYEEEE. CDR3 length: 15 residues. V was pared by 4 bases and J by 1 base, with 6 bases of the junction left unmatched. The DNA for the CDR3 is TGTGCCAGCAGCGCCGGGACAGGCCCCCAAGAGACCCAGTACTTC. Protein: CASSAGTGPQETQYF.

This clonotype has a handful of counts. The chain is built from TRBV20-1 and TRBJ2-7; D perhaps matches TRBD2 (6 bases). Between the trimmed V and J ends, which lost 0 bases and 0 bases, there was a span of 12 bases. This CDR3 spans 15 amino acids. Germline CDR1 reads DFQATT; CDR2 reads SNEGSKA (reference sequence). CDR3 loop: CSARDPSESSYEQYF. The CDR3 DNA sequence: TGCAGTGCTAGAGATCCTAGCGAGAGCTCCTACGAGCAGTACTTC.

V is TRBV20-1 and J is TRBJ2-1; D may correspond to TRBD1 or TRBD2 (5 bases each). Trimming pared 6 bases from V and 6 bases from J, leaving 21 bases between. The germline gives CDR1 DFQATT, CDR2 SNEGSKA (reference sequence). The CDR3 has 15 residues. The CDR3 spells CSASSVGTATNEQFF. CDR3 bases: TGCAGTGCCAGTTCGGTAGGGACCGCAACCAATGAGCAGTTCTTC.

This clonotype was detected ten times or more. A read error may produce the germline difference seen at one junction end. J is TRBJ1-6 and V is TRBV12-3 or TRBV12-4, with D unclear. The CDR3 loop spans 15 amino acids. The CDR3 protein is CVSSSKSSYNSPLHF. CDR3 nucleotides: TGTGTCAGCAGTTCGAAGAGCTCCTATAATTCACCCCTCCACTTT.

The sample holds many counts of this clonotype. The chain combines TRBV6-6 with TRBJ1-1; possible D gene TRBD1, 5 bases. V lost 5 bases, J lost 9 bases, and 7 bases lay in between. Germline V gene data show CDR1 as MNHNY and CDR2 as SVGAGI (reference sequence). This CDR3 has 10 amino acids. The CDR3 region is CASSQGQAFF. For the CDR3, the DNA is TGTGCCAGCAGTCAGGGCCAAGCTTTCTTT.

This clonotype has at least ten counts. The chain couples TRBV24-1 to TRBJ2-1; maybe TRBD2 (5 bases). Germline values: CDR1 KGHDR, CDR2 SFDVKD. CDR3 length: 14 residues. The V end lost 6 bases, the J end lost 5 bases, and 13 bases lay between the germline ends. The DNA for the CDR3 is TGTGCCACCAGTCGGGCGGGCTTGAACAATGAGCAGTTCTTC. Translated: CATSRAGLNNEQFF.

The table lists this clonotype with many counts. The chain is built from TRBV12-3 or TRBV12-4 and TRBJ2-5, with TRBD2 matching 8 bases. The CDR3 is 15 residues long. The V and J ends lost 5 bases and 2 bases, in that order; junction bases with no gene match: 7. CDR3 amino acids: CASSPERGRQETQYF. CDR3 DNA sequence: TGTGCCAGCAGTCCCGAGCGGGGGAGGCAAGAGACCCAGTACTTC.

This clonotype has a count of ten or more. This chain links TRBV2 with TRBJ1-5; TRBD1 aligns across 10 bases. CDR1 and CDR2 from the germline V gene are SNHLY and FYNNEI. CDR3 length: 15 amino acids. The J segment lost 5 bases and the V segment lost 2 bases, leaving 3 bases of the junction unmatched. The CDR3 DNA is TGTGCCAGCAGTGAAAGGACAGGGGGTCATCAGCCCCAGCATTTT. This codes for CASSERTGGHQPQHF.

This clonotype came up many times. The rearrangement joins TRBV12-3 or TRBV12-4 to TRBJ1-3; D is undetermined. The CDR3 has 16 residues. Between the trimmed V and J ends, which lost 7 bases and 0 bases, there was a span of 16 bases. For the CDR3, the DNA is TGTGCCAGCAATACAATTCAGGCCTTCTCTGGAAACACCATATATTTT. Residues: CASNTIQAFSGNTIYF.

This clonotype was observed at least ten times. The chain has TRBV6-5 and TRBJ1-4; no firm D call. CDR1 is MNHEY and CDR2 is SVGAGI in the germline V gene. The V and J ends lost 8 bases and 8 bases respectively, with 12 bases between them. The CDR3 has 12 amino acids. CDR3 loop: CASGRSAEKLFF. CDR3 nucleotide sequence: TGTGCCAGCGGACGGAGCGCCGAAAAACTGTTTTTT.

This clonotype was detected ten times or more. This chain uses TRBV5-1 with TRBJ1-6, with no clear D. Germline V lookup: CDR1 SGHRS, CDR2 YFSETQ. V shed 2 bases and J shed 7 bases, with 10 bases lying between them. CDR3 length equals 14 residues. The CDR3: CASSLGSGNSPLHF. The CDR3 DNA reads TGCGCCAGCAGCTTAGGATCCGGCAATTCACCCCTCCACTTT.

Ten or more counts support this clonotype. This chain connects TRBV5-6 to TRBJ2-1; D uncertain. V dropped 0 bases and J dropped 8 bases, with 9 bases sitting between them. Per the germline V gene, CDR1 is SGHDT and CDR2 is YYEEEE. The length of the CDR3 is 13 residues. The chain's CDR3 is CASSLVSPDEQFF. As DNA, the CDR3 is TGTGCCAGCAGCTTGGTATCGCCGGATGAGCAGTTCTTC.

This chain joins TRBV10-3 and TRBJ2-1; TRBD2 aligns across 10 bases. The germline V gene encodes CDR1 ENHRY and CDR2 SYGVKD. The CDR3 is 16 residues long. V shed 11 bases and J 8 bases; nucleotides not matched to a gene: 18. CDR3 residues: CAAQSSVAGGGDEQFF. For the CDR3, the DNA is TGTGCCGCTCAGAGCTCGGTAGCGGGAGGTGGGGATGAGCAGTTCTTC.

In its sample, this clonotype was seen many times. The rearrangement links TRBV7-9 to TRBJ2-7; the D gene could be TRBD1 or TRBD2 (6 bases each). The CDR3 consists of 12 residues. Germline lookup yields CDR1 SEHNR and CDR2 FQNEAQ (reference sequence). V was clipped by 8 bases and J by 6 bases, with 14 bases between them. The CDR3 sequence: CASGRGGSEQYF. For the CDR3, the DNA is TGTGCCAGCGGAAGAGGGGGGAGCGAGCAGTACTTC.

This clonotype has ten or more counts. CDR3 coding DNA: TGTGCCAGCAGTTTTGGGGACACCATATATTTT. Translation: CASSFGDTIYF. V usage is TRBV12-3 or TRBV12-4 and J usage is TRBJ1-3, with D unresolved. CDR3 length equals 11 residues. V was cut by 3 bases and J by 8 bases, with 5 bases left in between.

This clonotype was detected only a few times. For the CDR3, the DNA is TGTGCCAGCAGCCCGAAAGGAAACACCATATATTTT. This gives the protein CASSPKGNTIYF. The V gene is TRBV7-8, the J gene TRBJ1-3; D not certain. The V gene lost 5 bases and the J gene lost 4 bases, with 6 bases spanning the gap. This CDR3 is built from 12 residues. Germline CDR1 SGHVS, CDR2 FQNEAQ.

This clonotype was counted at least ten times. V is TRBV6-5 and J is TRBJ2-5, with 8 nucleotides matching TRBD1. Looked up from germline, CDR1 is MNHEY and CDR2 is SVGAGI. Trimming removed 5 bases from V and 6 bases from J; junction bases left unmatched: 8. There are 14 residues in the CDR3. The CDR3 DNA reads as TGTGCCAGCAGTAAGACAGGGGAGGTGAAGACCCAGTACTTC. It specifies CASSKTGEVKTQYF.

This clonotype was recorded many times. In nucleotides, the CDR3 is TGTGCCAGCAGCGTAGCTCAAGGGGGCACTGAAGCTTTCTTT. It specifies CASSVAQGGTEAFF. The J gene is TRBJ1-1, the V gene TRBV9, with D tentatively TRBD1 (6 bases). Looked up from germline, CDR1 is SGDLS and CDR2 is YYNGEE. Between the trimmed V and J ends, which lost 0 bases and 4 bases, there was a span of 10 bases. The CDR3 is 14 residues long.

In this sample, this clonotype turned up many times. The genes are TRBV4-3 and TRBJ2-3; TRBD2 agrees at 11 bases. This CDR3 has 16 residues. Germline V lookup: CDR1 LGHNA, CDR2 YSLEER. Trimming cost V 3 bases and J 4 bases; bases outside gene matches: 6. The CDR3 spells CASSHFSGGEADTQYF. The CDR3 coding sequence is TGCGCCAGCAGCCACTTTAGCGGGGGGGAGGCAGATACGCAGTATTTT.

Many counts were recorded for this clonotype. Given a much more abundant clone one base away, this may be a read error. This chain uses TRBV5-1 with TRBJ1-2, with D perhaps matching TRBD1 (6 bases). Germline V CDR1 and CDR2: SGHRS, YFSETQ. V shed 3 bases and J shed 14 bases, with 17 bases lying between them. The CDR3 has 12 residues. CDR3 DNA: TGCGCCAGCAGCTCGCCAGGGGAGAAAGAAACCTTC. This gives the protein CASSSPGEKETF.

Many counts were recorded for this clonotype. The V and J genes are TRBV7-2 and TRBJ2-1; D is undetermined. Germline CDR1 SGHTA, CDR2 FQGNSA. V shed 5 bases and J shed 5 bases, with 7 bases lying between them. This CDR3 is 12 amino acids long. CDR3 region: CASSPYNNEQFF. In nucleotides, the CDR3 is TGTGCCAGCAGCCCCTACAACAATGAGCAGTTCTTC.

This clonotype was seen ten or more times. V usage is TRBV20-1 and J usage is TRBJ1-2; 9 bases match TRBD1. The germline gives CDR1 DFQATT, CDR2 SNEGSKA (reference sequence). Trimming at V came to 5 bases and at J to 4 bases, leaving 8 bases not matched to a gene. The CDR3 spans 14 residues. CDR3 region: CSAAGTGTVYGYTF. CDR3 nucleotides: TGCAGTGCTGCGGGGACAGGGACAGTCTATGGCTACACCTTC.

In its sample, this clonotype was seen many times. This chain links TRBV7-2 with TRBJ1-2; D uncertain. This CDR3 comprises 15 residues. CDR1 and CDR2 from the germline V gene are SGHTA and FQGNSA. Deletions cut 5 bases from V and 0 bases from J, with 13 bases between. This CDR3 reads CASSPGRGANYGYTF. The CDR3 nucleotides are TGTGCCAGCAGCCCCGGACGGGGAGCTAACTATGGCTACACCTTC.

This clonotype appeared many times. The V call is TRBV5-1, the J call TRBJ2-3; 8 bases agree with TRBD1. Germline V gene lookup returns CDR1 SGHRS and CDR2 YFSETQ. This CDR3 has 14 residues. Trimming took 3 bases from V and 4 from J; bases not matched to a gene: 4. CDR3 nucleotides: TGCGCCAGCAGCTACGGACAGGGACCAGATACGCAGTATTTT. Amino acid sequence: CASSYGQGPDTQYF.